A single T cell receptor (beta chain) is shown here with its context. No antigen is known for it. Using immunoSEQ multiplex PCR, the repertoire was profiled, and TCRdb retains in-frame clones only, with some absent. This table has 45,000 to 60,000 clones, roughly 85% appearing once. There are 14 residues in the CDR3. V was pared by 2 bases and J by 5 bases, with 3 bases of the junction left unmatched. The germline gives CDR1 LGHDT, CDR2 YNNKEL (reference sequence). The entry originates in a study of T cell responses to AZD1222 COVID-19 vaccine. General study points: It should be noted that donors were predominantly white British and more often female, and clonal diversity was possibly underestimated. At baseline, seropositivity was found in only a handful of AZD1222 recipients. Dominant CD4 TCR responses targeted spike regions 160-218 and 743-854. Nearly half of spike-specific TCRs reportedly go after variant regions that carry no mutations.

The input for sequencing was peripheral blood, taken on day 0 of AZD1222 vaccination. This receptor was identified in an adult in good health. V and J are TRBV3-1 (or the pseudogene TRBV3-2) and TRBJ2-1; 7 bases fit TRBD1. This CDR3 is CASSQRDRDNEQFF. CDR3 bases: TGTGCCAGCAGCCAAAGGGACAGAGACAATGAGCAGTTCTTC.